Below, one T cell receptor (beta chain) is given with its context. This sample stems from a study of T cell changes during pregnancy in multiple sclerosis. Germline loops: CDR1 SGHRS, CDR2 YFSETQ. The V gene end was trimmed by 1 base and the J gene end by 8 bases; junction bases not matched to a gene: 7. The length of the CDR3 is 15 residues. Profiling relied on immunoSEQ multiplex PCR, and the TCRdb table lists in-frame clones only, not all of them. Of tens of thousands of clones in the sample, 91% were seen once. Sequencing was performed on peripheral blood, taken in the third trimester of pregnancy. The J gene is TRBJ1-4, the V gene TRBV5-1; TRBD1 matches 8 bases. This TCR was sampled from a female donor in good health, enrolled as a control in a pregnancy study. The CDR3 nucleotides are TGCGCCAGCAGCTTGTTGGCAGGGGGCGACGAAAAACTGTTTTTT. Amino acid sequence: CASSLLAGGDEKLFF. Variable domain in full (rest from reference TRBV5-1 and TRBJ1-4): KAGVTQTPRYLIKTRGQQVTLSCSPISGHRSVSWYQQTPGQGLQFLFEYFSETQRNKGNFPGRFSGRQFSNSRSEMNVSTLELGDSALYLCASSLLAGGDEKLFFGSGTQLSVL.